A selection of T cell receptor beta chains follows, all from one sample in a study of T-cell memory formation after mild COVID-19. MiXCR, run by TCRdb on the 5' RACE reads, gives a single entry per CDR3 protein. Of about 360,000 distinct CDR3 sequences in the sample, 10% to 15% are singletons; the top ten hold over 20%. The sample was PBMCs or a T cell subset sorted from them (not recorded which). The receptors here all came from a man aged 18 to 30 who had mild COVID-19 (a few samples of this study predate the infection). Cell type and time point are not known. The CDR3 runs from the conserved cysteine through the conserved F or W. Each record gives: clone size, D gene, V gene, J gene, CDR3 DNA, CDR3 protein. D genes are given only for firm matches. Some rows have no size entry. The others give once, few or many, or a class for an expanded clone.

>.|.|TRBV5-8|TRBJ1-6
TGTGCCAGCAGCTTGGAAGGGTTTAGTAATTCACCCCTCCACTTT
CASSLEGFSNSPLHF
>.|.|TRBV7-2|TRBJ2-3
TGTGCCAGCCGTTACGGGGGTTCCACAGATACGCAGTATTTT
CASRYGGSTDTQYF
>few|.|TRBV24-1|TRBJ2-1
TGTGCCACCAGTGTAGATCCGGGGAGTAGTCGCAATGAGCAGTTCTTC
CATSVDPGSSRNEQFF
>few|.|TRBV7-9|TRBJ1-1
TGTGCCAGCAGCTTATATCCGGGGGTAATAACTGAAGCTTTCTTT
CASSLYPGVITEAFF
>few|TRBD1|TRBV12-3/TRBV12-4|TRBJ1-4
TGTGCCAGCAGCTTAGGACAGGGGGGGACAACTAATGAAAAACTGTTTTTT
CASSLGQGGTTNEKLFF
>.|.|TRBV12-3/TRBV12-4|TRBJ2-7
TGTGCCAGCAGTTTCGACGCTGTCGTAAACTACGAGCAGTACTTC
CASSFDAVVNYEQYF
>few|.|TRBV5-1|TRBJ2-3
TGCGCCAGCAGCTTGGGGGGCAGTCCAGGCGGCACTAGCACAGATACGCAGTATTTT
CASSLGGSPGGTSTDTQYF
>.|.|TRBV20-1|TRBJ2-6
TGCAGTGCCGAGATCATAAACGGGGCCAACGTCCTGACTTTC
CSAEIINGANVLTF
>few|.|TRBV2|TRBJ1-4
TGTGCCAGCAGTGAAAACACCGCCCTAAAACTGTTTTTT
CASSENTALKLFF
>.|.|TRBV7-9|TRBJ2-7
TGTGCCAGCAGCTTAGGACTCGGAGGGGAGCAGTACTTC
CASSLGLGGEQYF
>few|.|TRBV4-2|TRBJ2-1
TGTGCCAGCAGCCCTCAGCCCAGTAATGAGCAGTTCTTC
CASSPQPSNEQFF
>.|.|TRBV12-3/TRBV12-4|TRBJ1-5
TGTGCCAGCAAGCCAGAAAGGGGTTCGGAGCCCCAGCATTTT
CASKPERGSEPQHF
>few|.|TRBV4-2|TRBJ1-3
TGTGCCAGCAGCCAAGTGGGGCAGGCGTTCTCTGGAAACACCATATATTTT
CASSQVGQAFSGNTIYF
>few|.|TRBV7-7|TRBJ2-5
TGTGCTAGCAGCTTCCAGTGGGGGTTGGGAGAGACCCAGTACTTC
CASSFQWGLGETQYF
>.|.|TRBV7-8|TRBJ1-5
TGTGCCAGCAGCTTAGAGGGGGGCGGCCATCAGCCCCAGCATTTT
CASSLEGGGHQPQHF
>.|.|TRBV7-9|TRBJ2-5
TGTGCCAGCAGCTTTTCCTCAGCGGGCCCCCAAGAGACCCAGTACTTC
CASSFSSAGPQETQYF
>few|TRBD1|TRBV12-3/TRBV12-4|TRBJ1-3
TGTGCCAGCAGCCGTACCGACGGGACAGGGAGTGGAAACACCATATATTTT
CASSRTDGTGSGNTIYF
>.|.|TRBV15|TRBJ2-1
TGTGCCACCAGCAGGAAGGGTTACAATGAGCAGTTCTTC
CATSRKGYNEQFF
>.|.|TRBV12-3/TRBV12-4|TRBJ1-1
TGTGCCAGCGGGGACATGAACACTGAAGCTTTCTTT
CASGDMNTEAFF
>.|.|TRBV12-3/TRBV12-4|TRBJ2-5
TGTGCCAGCAGTTTAGACAGGGTGAGGGTAGAGACCCAGTACTTC
CASSLDRVRVETQYF
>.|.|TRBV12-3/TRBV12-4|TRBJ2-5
TGTGCCAGCACCGCAAGGGGGGGGCTAGAGACCCAGTACTTC
CASTARGGLETQYF
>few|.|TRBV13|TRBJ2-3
TGTGCCAGCAGCTACCGAGGGGGTAGGTCGCAGTATTTT
CASSYRGGRSQYF
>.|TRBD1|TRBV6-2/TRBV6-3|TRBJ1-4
TGTGCCAGCAGTTCCGGCGGGACAGGGGCTGAAAAACTGTTTTTT
CASSSGGTGAEKLFF
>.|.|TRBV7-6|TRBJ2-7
TGTGCCAGCAGCTCGTTGACCCAGCCCTACGAGCAGTACTTC
CASSSLTQPYEQYF
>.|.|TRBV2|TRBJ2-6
TGTGCCAGCAGTTTCGAGAGAAACTCTGGGGCCAACGTCCTGACTTTC
CASSFERNSGANVLTF
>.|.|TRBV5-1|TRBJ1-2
TGCGCCAGCAGCTTGTCGGACCACGACTATGGCTACACCTTC
CASSLSDHDYGYTF
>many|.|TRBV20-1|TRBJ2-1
TGCAGTGCTAGAGATAGACGCGAGTACAATGAGCAGTTCTTC
CSARDRREYNEQFF
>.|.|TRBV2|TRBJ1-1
TGTGCCAGCAGTGGGCGCGGGCGGGAAGCTTTCTTT
CASSGRGREAFF
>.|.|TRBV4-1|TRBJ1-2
TGCGCAAGCAGCCAAAACGGCCCAGGTAGGGGTGACTATGGCTACACCTTC
CASSQNGPGRGDYGYTF
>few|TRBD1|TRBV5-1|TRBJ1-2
TGCGCCAGCAGCACTAGGGGGCTTGGGTATGGCTACACCTTC
CASSTRGLGYGYTF
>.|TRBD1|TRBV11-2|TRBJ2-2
TGTGCCAGCAGAATGAAAGGGACAGGCGACACCGGGGAGCTGTTTTTT
CASRMKGTGDTGELFF
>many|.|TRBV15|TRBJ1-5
TGTGCCACCAGCCGACCCCCCCTACAGGGAATAGGTCAGCCCCAGCATTTT
CATSRPPLQGIGQPQHF
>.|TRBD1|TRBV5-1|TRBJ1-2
TGCGCCAGCAGCGATACATACCCCGGGACAGGGGGCGCCCCTAACTATGGCTACACCTTC
CASSDTYPGTGGAPNYGYTF
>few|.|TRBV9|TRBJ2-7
TGTGCCAGCAGCGTAGAAGGGGGGCGCAGTGACGAGCAGTACTTC
CASSVEGGRSDEQYF
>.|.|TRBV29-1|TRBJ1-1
TGCAGCGCGAGGGGGGACGCTGAAGCTTTCTTT
CSARGDAEAFF
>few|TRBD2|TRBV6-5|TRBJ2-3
TGTGCCAGCAGTCCCACTAGCGGGGGGCGAGGAGATACGCAGTATTTT
CASSPTSGGRGDTQYF
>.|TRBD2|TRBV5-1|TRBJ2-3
TGCGCCAGCAGCTTGCGCGCTAGCGGGCCTACAGATACGCAGTATTTT
CASSLRASGPTDTQYF
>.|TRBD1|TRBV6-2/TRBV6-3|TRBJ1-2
TGTGCCAGCAGTTCCGCTACAGGGGTGATCTATGGCTACACCTTC
CASSSATGVIYGYTF
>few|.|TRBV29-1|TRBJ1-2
TGCAGCGCCGAGTCCTGGACGGAGGGCTACACCTTC
CSAESWTEGYTF
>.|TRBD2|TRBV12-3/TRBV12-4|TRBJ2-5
TGTGCCAGCAGTTTTTTTGCGGGGGGGCAAGAGACCCAGTACTTC
CASSFFAGGQETQYF
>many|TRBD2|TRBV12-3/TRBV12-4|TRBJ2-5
TGTGCCAGTTTAGCGGGGACGCAAGAGACCCAGTACTTC
CASLAGTQETQYF
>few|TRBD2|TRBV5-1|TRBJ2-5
TGCGCCAGCAGCTTTGGGCGGGGGCAAGAGACCCAGTACTTC
CASSFGRGQETQYF
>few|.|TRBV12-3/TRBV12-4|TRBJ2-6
TGTGCCAGCAGTTTAGCGGCTGGCGACTCTGGGGCCAACGTCCTGACTTTC
CASSLAAGDSGANVLTF
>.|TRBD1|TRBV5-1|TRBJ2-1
TGCGCCAGCAGCCGGTCCGGGACAGGGGTTTACGATGAGCAGTTCTTC
CASSRSGTGVYDEQFF
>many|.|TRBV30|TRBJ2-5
TGTGCCTGGGGGGACTCCCACCCGGGGACCCAGTACTTC
CAWGDSHPGTQYF
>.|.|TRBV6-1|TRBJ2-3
TGTGCCAGCAAGGGGGGAAGGGCAGGGGAAGATACGCAGTATTTT
CASKGGRAGEDTQYF
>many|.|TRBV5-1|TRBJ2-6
TGCGCCAGCAGCTTGGATCTGCGACGCGGGGCCAACGTCCTGACTTTC
CASSLDLRRGANVLTF
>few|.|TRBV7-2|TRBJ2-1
TGTGCCAGCAGCTTAGCGCGCGGGGTCGGTTCCTACAATGAGCAGTTCTTC
CASSLARGVGSYNEQFF
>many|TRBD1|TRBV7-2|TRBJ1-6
TGTGCCAGCAGCTTAAGGACAGGGGGGTCACCCCTCCACTTT
CASSLRTGGSPLHF
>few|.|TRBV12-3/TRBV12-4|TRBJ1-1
TGTGCCAGCAGTTCAGGGGATTGGGACACTGAAGCTTTCTTT
CASSSGDWDTEAFF
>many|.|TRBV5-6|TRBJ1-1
TGTGCCAGCAGCTGGATGGGGGTGATGGCGACTGAAGCTTTCTTT
CASSWMGVMATEAFF
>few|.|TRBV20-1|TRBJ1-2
TGCAGTGGAGCCGACAGCGTTAACTATGGCTACACCTTC
CSGADSVNYGYTF